This T cell receptor beta chain was identified during a study of T cells after yellow fever vaccination. Study-level information: Any fraction with a low cell number was prepared using SMART-Seq v4 Ultra Low Input.

Germline V gene data show CDR1 as DFQATT and CDR2 as SNEGSKA (reference sequence). The CDR3 length is 12 residues. The V end lost 4 bases, the J end lost 1 base, and 6 bases lay between the germline ends. The study, taken as a whole, reports: Among all clonotypes, a small share was observed in both CD4 and CD8 compartments. Subsequent booster samples again held most clones from primary vaccination (just under 98% CD4, roughly 91% CD8).

This clonotype occurred many times. Its antigen is currently unknown. One entry per CDR3 protein results from TCRdb running MiXCR on the 5' RACE reads. Among 300,000 to 400,000 distinct CDR3 sequences, about 6% were seen once, and the ten largest hold over 12%. The TCR was taken from a man aged 25 to 40 who received the YFV17D yellow fever vaccine. Here the sequenced sample was PBMCs, taken 5 days after the yellow fever booster vaccination. The rearrangement links TRBV20-1 to TRBJ2-3; D remains ambiguous. CDR3 region: CSAIVRTDTQYF. Written as DNA, the CDR3 is TGCAGTGCTATCGTCCGCACAGATACGCAGTATTTT.